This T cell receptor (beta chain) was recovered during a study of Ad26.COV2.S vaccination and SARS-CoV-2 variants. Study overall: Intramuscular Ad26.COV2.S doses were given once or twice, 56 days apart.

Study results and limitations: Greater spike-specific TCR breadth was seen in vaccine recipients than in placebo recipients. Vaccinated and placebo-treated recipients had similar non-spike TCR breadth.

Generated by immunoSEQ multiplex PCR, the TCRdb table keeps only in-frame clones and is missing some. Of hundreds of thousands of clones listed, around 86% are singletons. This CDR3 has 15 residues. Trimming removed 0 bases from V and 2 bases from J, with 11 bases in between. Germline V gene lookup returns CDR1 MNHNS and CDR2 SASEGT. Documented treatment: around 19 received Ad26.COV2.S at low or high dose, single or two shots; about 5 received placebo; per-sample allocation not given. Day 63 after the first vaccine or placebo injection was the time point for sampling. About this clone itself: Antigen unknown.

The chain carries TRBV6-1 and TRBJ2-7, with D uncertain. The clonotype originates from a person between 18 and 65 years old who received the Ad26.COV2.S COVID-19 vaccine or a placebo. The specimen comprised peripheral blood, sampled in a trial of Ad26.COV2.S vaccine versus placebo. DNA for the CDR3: TGTGCCAGCAGTGAAGCTATGTCGACGCCCTACGAGCAGTACTTC. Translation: CASSEAMSTPYEQYF.